One TCR beta chain is described in this entry. What it binds is unknown. Being one base from a much bigger clone, this may be a read error. The authors isolated at least 6 million PBMCs per sample. The CDR3 is 15 amino acids. This sample was included in a study of blood T cells in healthy people across ages. Study findings and constraints: Donors of long life had a larger count of naive CD4+ cells and greater diversity than aged donors. Considered underestimates were the diversity estimates obtained from one million T cells.

Using a J-beta primer mix together with a sample-barcoded 5' primer, a second PCR was run for about 6 to 11 cycles. TCRdb reanalysed the 5' RACE reads using MiXCR and keeps one entry per CDR3 protein. The data contain hundreds of thousands of distinct CDR3 sequences, approximately 30% of them singletons. The rearrangement uses TRBV12-3 or TRBV12-4 and TRBJ2-7; 11 bases map to TRBD2. Sequencing input: blood. The TCR was taken from a woman older than 75 in good health. This CDR3 reads CVSSRTGLAGYEQYF. In nucleotides, the CDR3 is TGTGTCAGCAGCCGAACCGGACTAGCGGGCTACGAGCAGTACTTC.